These T cell receptor beta chains were read from a single sample in a study of blood T cell repertoires in COVID-19. Sequencing used immunoSEQ multiplex PCR; TCRdb keeps in-frame clones, though not all of them. The table has around 250,000 clones, approximately 82% seen once. Sequencing input: peripheral blood. Receptor source: a woman between 18 and 29 years old with acute or convalescent COVID-19. Both conserved end residues are part of each CDR3. A D gene is named only where the DNA matches it firmly. Some rows mark clone size as missing; the rest say once, few, many or name a class of expanded clone.

cdr3_aa cdr3_nt clone_size cdr3_length j_call d_call v_call
CASSHRGTGANVLTF TGTGCCAGCTCACACAGGGGAACTGGGGCCAACGTCCTGACTTTC - 15 TRBJ2-6 TRBD1 TRBV18
CASSVSGNTEAFF TGTGCCAGCAGTGTTTCCGGTAACACTGAAGCTTTCTTT - 13 TRBJ1-1 - TRBV2
CASSPNRNYGYTF TGTGCCAGCAGCCCCAACAGAAACTATGGCTACACCTTC - 13 TRBJ1-2 - TRBV5-6
CAWSALASGIPPYEQYF TGTGCCTGGAGCGCCCTAGCTAGCGGGATCCCCCCCTACGAGCAGTACTTC - 17 TRBJ2-7 TRBD2 TRBV30
CASSYRGEGRETQYF TGTGCCAGCAGTTACCGGGGGGAGGGCCGAGAGACCCAGTACTTC - 15 TRBJ2-5 TRBD2 TRBV6-5
CASSAGQASSEAFF TGTGCCAGCAGTGCGGGACAGGCGAGCTCTGAAGCTTTCTTT - 14 TRBJ1-1 TRBD1 TRBV2
CASSIGRELDEQYF TGTGCCAGTAGTATAGGTCGGGAGCTCGACGAGCAGTACTTC - 14 TRBJ2-7 - TRBV19
CASSVGVAGPRETQYF TGTGCCAGCAGCGTAGGGGTAGCGGGTCCACGGGAGACCCAGTACTTC - 16 TRBJ2-5 TRBD2 TRBV9
CASSLFGTAGSPLHF TGTGCCAGCAGCTTATTCGGGACAGCAGGATCACCCCTCCACTTT once 15 TRBJ1-6 TRBD1 TRBV7-9
CASSMQGAIPLHNSPLHF TGTGCCAGTAGTATGCAGGGGGCGATTCCTCTCCATAATTCACCCCTCCACTTT - 18 TRBJ1-6 TRBD1 TRBV19
CASSYDGQYYGYTF TGTGCCAGCAGTTACGACGGACAGTACTATGGCTACACCTTC - 14 TRBJ1-2 - TRBV6-5
CASTLVGTDYGYTF TGTGCCAGCACCTTAGTAGGCACAGACTATGGCTACACCTTC - 14 TRBJ1-2 - TRBV7-2
CASSLSGHHNQPQHF TGTGCCAGCAGCTTATCGGGACACCACAATCAGCCCCAGCATTTT - 15 TRBJ1-5 - TRBV5-6
CASQTGGGNTIYF TGTGCCAGCCAGACAGGGGGCGGAAACACCATATATTTT - 13 TRBJ1-3 TRBD1 TRBV25-1
CSASLSSYEQYF TGCAGTGCCAGTCTCAGCTCCTACGAGCAGTACTTC - 12 TRBJ2-7 - TRBV20-1
CASSVAGPGELNTEAFF TGTGCCAGCAGCGTAGCGGGGCCGGGGGAACTGAACACTGAAGCTTTCTTT - 17 TRBJ1-1 - TRBV9
CASRTGGYEQYF TGTGCCAGCAGGACTGGCGGGTACGAGCAGTACTTC - 12 TRBJ2-7 - TRBV28
CASSLPTGVEAKNIQYF TGTGCCAGTAGTTTGCCGACAGGGGTTGAGGCCAAAAACATTCAGTACTTC many 17 TRBJ2-4 TRBD1 TRBV19
CAISEGRGPTNEQFF TGTGCCATCAGTGAGGGGCGGGGACCCACCAATGAGCAGTTCTTC - 15 TRBJ2-1 - TRBV10-3
CSARVGETQYF TGCAGTGCGCGAGTCGGGGAGACCCAGTACTTC - 11 TRBJ2-5 - TRBV20-1
CASSINLGQGIEQYF TGTGCCAGTAGTATAAACCTGGGACAGGGTATAGAGCAGTACTTC few 15 TRBJ2-7 TRBD1 TRBV19
CASSFSSSGNTIYF TGTGCCAGCAGCTTCAGTTCCTCTGGAAACACCATATATTTT few 14 TRBJ1-3 - TRBV7-2
CASRISGTSTDTQYF TGTGCCAGCAGGATTAGCGGAACTAGCACAGATACGCAGTATTTT few 15 TRBJ2-3 - TRBV25-1
CATSDLLATQYF TGTGCCACCAGTGATCTACTAGCTACGCAGTATTTT - 12 TRBJ2-3 - TRBV24-1
CAWSGRTAGNTIYF TGTGCCTGGAGTGGTCGGACTGCAGGAAACACCATATATTTT - 14 TRBJ1-3 - TRBV30
CASRLAGDSYEQYF TGTGCCAGCAGGCTAGCGGGGGACTCCTACGAGCAGTACTTC - 14 TRBJ2-7 TRBD2 TRBV3-1/TRBV3-2
CASTRWGGTDNYGYTF TGTGCCAGCACCCGATGGGGGGGGACGGATAACTATGGCTACACCTTC few 16 TRBJ1-2 - TRBV7-2
CASSIHPVNTEAFF TGTGCCAGTTCTATCCATCCGGTGAACACTGAAGCTTTCTTT - 14 TRBJ1-1 - TRBV6-6
CASSLVWTSETDTQYF TGTGCCAGCAGCTTGGTTTGGACTAGCGAAACAGATACGCAGTATTTT - 16 TRBJ2-3 TRBD2 TRBV5-8
CASSLWGGSWADTQYF TGTGCCAGCAGTTTATGGGGCGGGAGCTGGGCAGATACGCAGTATTTT - 16 TRBJ2-3 TRBD2 TRBV27
CASSVYPVGQGSEEQYF TGTGCCAGTAGTGTTTACCCCGTGGGACAGGGTAGTGAGGAGCAGTACTTC - 17 TRBJ2-7 TRBD1 TRBV19
CASSEFFDGRNTGELFF TGTGCCAGCAGTGAATTTTTTGACGGGAGGAACACCGGGGAGCTGTTTTTT - 17 TRBJ2-2 - TRBV25-1
CAWTEGLGRTDTQYF TGTGCCTGGACCGAGGGACTAGGACGCACAGATACGCAGTATTTT - 15 TRBJ2-3 TRBD2 TRBV30
CASSQGEAGELFF TGTGCTAGCAGCCAAGGGGAGGCCGGGGAGCTGTTTTTT - 13 TRBJ2-2 - TRBV7-7
CASSRDRMNTEAFF TGTGCCAGCAGCAGGGACAGGATGAACACTGAAGCTTTCTTT - 14 TRBJ1-1 TRBD1 TRBV7-9
CASSLGQGDSPLHF TGTGCCAGCAGCCTAGGACAGGGCGATTCACCCCTCCACTTT - 14 TRBJ1-6 TRBD1 TRBV3-1/TRBV3-2
CASRTRAREQFF TGTGCCAGCAGAACTAGAGCTCGGGAGCAGTTCTTC - 12 TRBJ2-1 - TRBV13
CASSLLGTEDLGRIYF TGTGCCAGCAGTTTATTGGGGACAGAGGATTTGGGGCGCATATACTTC - 16 TRBJ2-7 TRBD1 TRBV27
CASGLEWAGGNNEQFF TGTGCTAGTGGTTTGGAGTGGGCGGGAGGGAACAATGAGCAGTTCTTC - 16 TRBJ2-1 TRBD2 TRBV12-5
CASSFSSGGAGFF TGCGCCAGCAGCTTCTCATCAGGGGGCGCAGGTTTCTTT few 13 TRBJ1-1 TRBD1 TRBV5-1
CASGAGLAGGPGNEQFF TGTGCCAGTGGGGCGGGACTAGCGGGAGGGCCGGGCAATGAGCAGTTCTTC - 17 TRBJ2-1 TRBD2 TRBV19
CASSQLADNQPQHF TGTGCCAGCAGCCAGTTGGCAGACAATCAGCCCCAGCATTTT - 14 TRBJ1-5 - TRBV3-1/TRBV3-2
CASILDGGSRPYNEQFF - - 17 TRBJ2-1 - TRBV28
CASSQDRWGYEQFF TGCGCCAGCAGCCAAGATCGCTGGGGCTATGAGCAGTTCTTC - 14 TRBJ2-1 - TRBV4-3
CASSPPTPRLVGSYEQYF TGTGCCAGCAGCCCACCAACCCCTAGACTAGTCGGGTCCTACGAGCAGTACTTC - 18 TRBJ2-7 - TRBV13
CASSEFPGGSYEQYF TGTGCCAGCAGTGAGTTCCCAGGAGGCTCCTACGAGCAGTACTTC - 15 TRBJ2-7 - TRBV6-4
CAWSVNRPGYTF TGTGCCTGGAGTGTAAACAGGCCAGGCTACACCTTC once 12 TRBJ1-2 - TRBV30
CASSLNPGYGYTF TGTGCCAGCAGCTTAAATCCAGGATATGGCTACACCTTC few 13 TRBJ1-2 - TRBV7-3
CASSLGTALYGYTF TGCGCCAGCAGCTTAGGGACAGCCCTCTATGGCTACACCTTC - 14 TRBJ1-2 TRBD1 TRBV5-1
CASRRAGLGQNEQFF TGTGCCAGCCGAAGAGCGGGACTAGGACAGAATGAGCAGTTCTTC once 15 TRBJ2-1 TRBD2 TRBV3-1/TRBV3-2
CASSPTGGRPYEQYF TGTGCCAGCAGCCCAACAGGGGGTCGCCCCTACGAGCAGTACTTC many 15 TRBJ2-7 TRBD1 TRBV7-2
CASSESGTGGYYGYTF TGTGCCAGCAGTGAAAGTGGGACAGGGGGATACTATGGCTACACCTTC - 16 TRBJ1-2 TRBD1 TRBV6-1
CAISESDNSNQPQHF TGTGCCATCAGTGAGTCAGACAATAGCAATCAGCCCCAGCATTTT - 15 TRBJ1-5 - TRBV10-3
CASNDQGASNQPQHF TGTGCCAGCAATGATCAGGGGGCGTCCAATCAGCCCCAGCATTTT - 15 TRBJ1-5 TRBD1 TRBV6-1
CASWERTSGSYEQYF TGTGCCAGCTGGGAGCGGACTAGCGGTTCCTACGAGCAGTACTTC - 15 TRBJ2-7 TRBD2 TRBV28
CASSGHSTSAGSGEQFF TGTGCCAGCAGCGGACACTCGACTAGCGCGGGTTCGGGTGAGCAGTTCTTC few 17 TRBJ2-1 TRBD2 TRBV9
CASSLVPLFEQYF TGTGCCAGCAGCTTAGTACCCCTATTCGAGCAGTACTTC - 13 TRBJ2-7 - TRBV7-2
CASSSGGGRSYEQYF TGTGCCAGCAGCTCGGGGGGGGGACGCTCCTACGAGCAGTACTTC - 15 TRBJ2-7 TRBD2 TRBV9
CASRPLEGAGDGYTF TGTGCCAGTAGACCCTTGGAGGGGGCAGGGGATGGCTACACCTTC - 15 TRBJ1-2 TRBD1 TRBV19
CASSEVSGPYNEQFF TGTGCCAGCAGTGAGGTTAGCGGTCCCTACAATGAGCAGTTCTTC - 15 TRBJ2-1 - TRBV2